Listed here are 24 T cell receptor beta chains from one sample, sequenced in a study of beta chain features in type 1 diabetes. What was sequenced were expressed TCRB transcripts, since all of the isolated RNA had been reverse transcribed. Some clones are missing from TCRdb's copy, which holds only in-frame ones; the method was immunoSEQ multiplex PCR. The table lists 300,000 to 350,000 clones, approximately 8% of them singletons. The sequenced sample consisted of central memory CD4+ T cells from blood. These receptor sequences come from a woman between 18 and 30 years old in good health.

This clone was recorded a few times. This sequence joins TRBV9 and TRBJ2-1; D not resolved. V lost 0 bases and J 14 bases, leaving 15 bases between the germline ends. CDR3 size: 13 residues. Looked up from germline, CDR1 is SGDLS and CDR2 is YYNGEE. CDR3 sequence reads: CASSVEGLGYEFF. CDR3 in DNA: TGTGCCAGCAGCGTAGAGGGCTTAGGATATGAGTTCTTC.

This clone has at least ten counts. The chain has TRBV6-5 and TRBJ2-5; the D gene is possibly TRBD2 (6 bases). Germline CDR1 and CDR2: MNHEY and SVGAGI. The CDR3 is 15 residues long. Between the trimmed V and J ends, which lost 6 bases and 2 bases, there was a span of 16 bases. The CDR3 coding sequence is TGTGCCAGCAGAAAGCGCCCACGGGGGCAAGAGACCCAGTACTTC. As protein: CASRKRPRGQETQYF.

The V call is TRBV27, the J call TRBJ2-1; TRBD2 matches at 7 bases. This CDR3 comprises 17 residues. CDR1 MNHEY and CDR2 SMNVEV come from the germline V gene (reference sequence). Trimming removed 7 bases from V and 3 bases from J; junction bases left unmatched: 15. CDR3 in DNA: TGTGCCAGCACCAACGCCCCCTCTAGCGGAAGCTACAATGAGCAGTTCTTC. Its translation is CASTNAPSSGSYNEQFF.

The chain recombines TRBV5-1 with TRBJ2-7; tentative D call: TRBD2 (6 bases). The CDR3 runs 15 residues. Trimming stripped 0 bases from V and 0 bases from J, with 10 bases between. Germline V CDR1 and CDR2: SGHRS, YFSETQ. The CDR3 DNA sequence: TGCGCCAGCAGCTTGGCCCCGGGAGTCTCCTACGAGCAGTACTTC. Translated: CASSLAPGVSYEQYF.

This clone has more than one count but fewer than ten. J is TRBJ1-2 and V is TRBV7-9; weak D call: TRBD1 (5 bases). Trimming shortened V by 5 bases and J by 4 bases, and 14 bases separated the two germline ends. The CDR3 length is 14 residues. The germline V gene encodes CDR1 SEHNR and CDR2 FQNEAQ (reference sequence). CDR3: CASSVHGGGYGYTF. In DNA, the CDR3 is TGTGCCAGCAGCGTCCACGGTGGGGGCTATGGCTACACCTTC.

This clone appeared a few times. The chain uses TRBV12-5 and TRBJ2-3; D gene unclear. The CDR3 extends over 14 amino acids. The germline CDR1 and CDR2 sequences are LGHNT and FRNRAP. The germline V and J ends were trimmed by 4 bases and 0 bases, with 8 bases remaining between them. The CDR3 sequence: CASGSDLSTDTQYF. CDR3 DNA sequence: TGTGCTAGTGGTTCTGACCTTAGCACAGATACGCAGTATTTT.

This chain uses TRBV5-1 with TRBJ1-2; D remains unclear. Trimming cost V 1 base and J 0 bases, with 10 bases left between them. CDR3 length equals 15 residues. Germline-derived CDR1 and CDR2 are SGHRS and YFSETQ. DNA of the CDR3: TGCGCCAGCAGCTTGAGTCACACGACTAACTATGGCTACACCTTC. It is translated as CASSLSHTTNYGYTF.

This clone was recorded a few times. V is TRBV7-9 and J is TRBJ2-3, with 8 bases matching TRBD2. The trim removed 5 bases at V and 0 bases at J, leaving 1 base unmatched. The CDR3 extends over 14 amino acids. Germline-derived CDR1 and CDR2 are SEHNR and FQNEAQ (reference sequence). CDR3 DNA: TGTGCCAGCAGCCGGACTAGCAGCACAGATACGCAGTATTTT. Its protein product is CASSRTSSTDTQYF. The full variable domain, its missing parts supplied by reference TRBV7-9 and TRBJ2-3, is DTGVSQNPRHKITKRGQNVTFRCDPISEHNRLYWYRQTLGQGPEFLTYFQNEAQLEKSRLLSDRFSAERPKGSFSTLEIQRTEQGDSAMYLCASSRTSSTDTQYFGPGTRLTVL.

In this sample, this clone turned up a few times. Different DNA sequences within this sample yield the same CDR3. This chain joins TRBV9 and TRBJ2-1; the match to TRBD2 covers 8 bases. J lost 4 bases, V lost 4 bases, and 4 bases had no gene match. The CDR3 sequence is 14 residues long. Germline V gene sequence: CDR1 SGDLS, CDR2 YYNGEE. The CDR3 sequence: CASSSSGSYNEQFF. CDR3 nucleotides: TGTGCCAGCAGCTCAAGCGGGAGTTACAATGAGCAGTTCTTC. The full variable domain, completed using reference TRBV9 and TRBJ2-1, is DSGVTQTPKHLITATGQRVTLRCSPRSGDLSVYWYQQSLDQGLQFLIQYYNGEERAKGNILERFSAQQFPDLHSELNLSSLELGDSALYFCASSSSGSYNEQFFGPGTRLTVL.

V is TRBV16 and J is TRBJ2-3; 7 positions match TRBD2. This CDR3 is built from 15 residues. Trimming cost V 4 bases and J 3 bases; bases outside gene matches: 7. Germline V lookup: CDR1 KGHSY, CDR2 FQNENV. DNA for the CDR3: TGTGCCAGCAGCCCCCGATGGGGGGGAACAGATACGCAGTATTTT. It encodes CASSPRWGGTDTQYF.

This chain connects TRBV28 to TRBJ1-5; D uncertain. Trimming left V 7 bases short and J 3 bases short, with 7 bases between. The germline CDR1 and CDR2 sequences are MDHEN and SYDVKM. This CDR3 has 12 residues. CDR3 loop: CASKGTNQPQHF. CDR3 coding DNA: TGTGCCAGCAAAGGCACCAATCAGCCCCAGCATTTT.

Many counts were recorded for this clone. The rearrangement links TRBV20-1 to TRBJ2-7; D remains ambiguous. V lost 5 bases to trimming and J lost 3 bases, with 8 bases between them. Per germline, CDR1 DFQATT and CDR2 SNEGSKA (reference sequence). The CDR3 totals 11 residues. Written as DNA, the CDR3 is TGCAGTGCTTGGGCCGGCTACGAGCAGTACTTC. It specifies CSAWAGYEQYF.

The V call is TRBV7-9, the J call TRBJ2-4, with D unclear. The germline CDR1 and CDR2 sequences are SEHNR and FQNEAQ (reference sequence). V gave up 2 bases and J gave up 0 bases, with 5 bases separating them. The CDR3 consists of 14 residues. The CDR3 sequence is CASSLSLAKNIQYF. CDR3 nucleotides: TGTGCCAGCAGCTTATCGTTAGCCAAAAACATTCAGTACTTC.

The genes are TRBV9 and TRBJ2-1; a possible D gene is TRBD2 (5 bases). Germline V gene sequence: CDR1 SGDLS, CDR2 YYNGEE. Trimming left V 5 bases short and J 9 bases short, with 15 bases between. The length of the CDR3 is 13 residues. CDR3 sequence: CASSRAYAGEQFF. The CDR3, as DNA: TGTGCCAGCAGTAGGGCCTACGCGGGTGAGCAGTTCTTC.

This clone was seen more than once but under ten times. The chain couples TRBV4-3 to TRBJ2-5; TRBD2 agrees at 10 bases. Germline-derived CDR1 and CDR2 are LGHNA and YSLEER. CDR3 length: 21 residues. Trimming cost V 0 bases and J 4 bases; bases outside gene matches: 20. In DNA, the CDR3 is TGCGCCAGCAGCCAAGATGTGATAGTGAGCGGGAGGGCCTCAATCGGAGAGACCCAGTACTTC. It yields the protein CASSQDVIVSGRASIGETQYF.

The chain is built from TRBV7-3 and TRBJ2-7, with D hard to call. With 4 bases removed from V and 6 bases from J, the gap between germline ends came to 13 bases. The germline gives CDR1 SGHTA, CDR2 FQGTGA. CDR3 size: 13 residues. CDR3 protein: CASSYSTLSEQYF. The CDR3 DNA reads TGTGCCAGCAGCTACTCGACATTATCCGAGCAGTACTTC. Drawing the rest from reference TRBV7-3 and TRBJ2-7, the complete variable domain is GAGVSQTPSNKVTEKGKYVELRCDPISGHTALYWYRQSLGQGPEFLIYFQGTGAADDSGLPNDRFFAVRPEGSVSTLKIQRTERGDSAVYLCASSYSTLSEQYFGPGTRLTVT.

The V call is TRBV27, the J call TRBJ2-1, with D perhaps TRBD1 (5 bases). The CDR3 extends over 14 amino acids. Germline CDR1 reads MNHEY; CDR2 reads SMNVEV (reference sequence). The V end was cut by 6 bases, the J end by 1 base, with 10 bases between. DNA for the CDR3: TGTGCCAGCAGAGGGGTCGAGTCCTACAATGAGCAGTTCTTC. Amino acids: CASRGVESYNEQFF.

This clone was seen more than once but under ten times. V usage is TRBV23-1 and J usage is TRBJ2-7; D may be TRBD1 or TRBD2 (5 bases each). TRBV23-1 is noted as an ORF with a role that remains uncertain. The CDR3 has 15 residues. The V end was cut by 6 bases, the J end by 3 bases, with 18 bases between. CDR3 sequence reads: CASSRGTIFLYEQYF. The DNA for the CDR3 is TGCGCCAGCAGCCGAGGGACCATATTCCTCTACGAGCAGTACTTC.

This clone has a handful of counts. The sample has other DNA sequences that encode this CDR3 too. V gene TRBV20-1 combines with J gene TRBJ2-1; D gene unclear. The length of the CDR3 is 11 residues. CDR1 and CDR2 (germline): DFQATT, SNEGSKA (reference sequence). Trimming pared 6 bases from V and 1 base from J, leaving 4 bases between. The CDR3 is CSATSYNEQFF. CDR3 sequence (DNA): TGCAGTGCCACATCCTACAATGAGCAGTTCTTC.

The gene calls are TRBV11-2 and TRBJ2-5; 7 bases line up with TRBD2. V was pared by 6 bases and J by 1 base, with 8 bases of the junction left unmatched. This CDR3 is 15 amino acids long. Germline assignment: CDR1 SGHAT and CDR2 FQNNGV. In nucleotides, the CDR3 is TGTGCCAGCAGGTCCGTTAGCGGGTTCCAAGAGACCCAGTACTTC. Residues: CASRSVSGFQETQYF.

This clone appeared a few times. DNA for the CDR3: TGTGCCAGCAGCTTCCTGCGTCCGGGCGAGCAGTACTTC. This codes for CASSFLRPGEQYF. This chain links TRBV7-9 with TRBJ2-7; D uncertain. In germline, CDR1 is SEHNR, CDR2 FQNEAQ (reference sequence). Trimming took 3 bases from V and 6 from J, leaving 12 bases between them. The CDR3 is 13 residues long.

CDR3 in DNA: TGCAGCGTCTACGATCCGGGACAGGGGGCCTACGAGCAGTACTTC. Encoded protein: CSVYDPGQGAYEQYF. V gene TRBV29-1 combines with J gene TRBJ2-7; the match to TRBD1 covers 11 bases. The ends lost 6 bases at V and 2 bases at J; junction bases unmatched: 9. The CDR3 has 15 residues. The germline gives CDR1 SQVTM, CDR2 ANQGSEA.

This clone was counted at least ten times. V gene TRBV14 combines with J gene TRBJ2-7, with D uncertain. The germline V and J ends were trimmed by 1 base and 8 bases, with 9 bases remaining between them. This CDR3 is built from 12 residues. The germline V gene has CDR1 SGHDN and CDR2 FVKESK. CDR3 coding DNA: TGTGCCAGCAGCCAAGCCTCCTCCCAGCAGTACTTC. Translating it yields CASSQASSQQYF.

This clone was counted only a few times. The chain joins TRBV6-6 to TRBJ2-3; D uncertain. V was clipped by 7 bases and J by 2 bases, with 13 bases between them. This CDR3 is built from 14 residues. Germline CDR1 reads MNHNY; CDR2 reads SVGAGI (reference sequence). For the CDR3, the DNA is TGTGCCAGCACCCCCGTCGCTGACACAGATACGCAGTATTTT. This codes for CASTPVADTDTQYF.